The 21 T cell receptor beta chains listed next were all sequenced from one sample in a study of beta chain features in type 1 diabetes. As every portion of the isolated RNA was reverse transcribed, the sequencing read expressed TCRB transcripts. Profiling relied on immunoSEQ multiplex PCR, and the TCRdb table lists in-frame clones only, not all of them. The sample lists more than 130,000 clones, 6.9% seen once, with 1.3% to 1.5% in the top ten. The specimen was central memory CD4+ T cells from blood. Source of these receptors: a woman in her thirties in good health.

A few counts support this clone. V is TRBV29-1 and J is TRBJ2-7; a weak D match, TRBD1 (6 bases). This CDR3 is 12 amino acids long. V lost 6 bases and J 6 bases, leaving 15 bases between the germline ends. Germline CDR1 reads SQVTM; CDR2 reads ANQGSEA. This CDR3 is CSVEIQGVEQYF. The DNA of the CDR3 is TGCAGCGTCGAAATACAGGGCGTCGAGCAGTACTTC.

This sequence joins TRBV5-4 and TRBJ1-4; D remains unclear. The CDR3 has 15 amino acids. CDR1 and CDR2 from the germline V gene are SGHNT and YYREEE (reference sequence). The V end was cut by 1 base, the J end by 8 bases, with 15 bases between. Written as DNA, the CDR3 is TGTGCCAGCAGCTTGTCCTTGGGCGCAGGCGAAAAACTGTTTTTT. This translates into CASSLSLGAGEKLFF.

This clone appeared a few times. This chain joins TRBV28 and TRBJ1-1; D is undetermined. V was clipped by 4 bases and J by 4 bases, with 19 bases between them. The CDR3 contains 16 residues. Germline V gene data show CDR1 as MDHEN and CDR2 as SYDVKM. The CDR3 here is CASSSSGVTVSTEAFF. The CDR3 bases are TGTGCCAGCAGTTCCTCTGGAGTTACGGTTTCCACTGAAGCTTTCTTT.

This clone was detected many times. The chain recombines TRBV7-9 with TRBJ1-4, with TRBD1 matching 8 bases. V lost 4 bases and J lost 9; bases outside the gene matches: 10. CDR3 length: 15 amino acids. Germline loops: CDR1 SEHNR, CDR2 FQNEAQ (reference sequence). CDR3 bases: TGTGCCAGCAGCTCCCTCCCGGGACAGGATCAAAAACTGTTTTTT. It codes for CASSSLPGQDQKLFF. Full variable domain (rest looked up from reference TRBV7-9 and TRBJ1-4): DTGVSQNPRHKITKRGQNVTFRCDPISEHNRLYWYRQTLGQGPEFLTYFQNEAQLEKSRLLSDRFSAERPKGSFSTLEIQRTEQGDSAMYLCASSSLPGQDQKLFFGSGTQLSVL.

This clone has only a few counts. The chain uses TRBV19 and TRBJ1-1; 7 nucleotides match TRBD1. The CDR3 extends over 14 amino acids. Germline V CDR1 and CDR2: LNHDA, SQIVND (reference sequence). Germline trimming cut 5 bases from V and 1 base from J; bases unmatched to any gene: 4. The CDR3 DNA is TGTGCCAGTAGTGTCCAGGGGGGGAACACTGAAGCTTTCTTT. It codes for CASSVQGGNTEAFF.

This clone was counted only a few times. The V call is TRBV2, the J call TRBJ2-7; 10 bases fit TRBD1. This CDR3 is 15 amino acids long. Germline trimming cut 4 bases from V and 2 bases from J; bases unmatched to any gene: 5. Germline CDR1 SNHLY, CDR2 FYNNEI. Written as DNA, the CDR3 is TGTGCCAGCAGTGCCGGGACAGGGGCCCCCTACGAGCAGTACTTC. It specifies CASSAGTGAPYEQYF.

This chain links TRBV7-9 with TRBJ2-5; no clear D gene. Trimming stripped 5 bases from V and 5 bases from J, with 12 bases between. Germline-derived CDR1 and CDR2 are SEHNR and FQNEAQ (reference sequence). The CDR3 has 13 amino acids. DNA of the CDR3: TGTGCCAGCAGCCCGACTGGTCAGGAGACCCAGTACTTC. Protein: CASSPTGQETQYF.

This clone was seen ten or more times. The chain carries TRBV28 and TRBJ2-2, with D maybe TRBD1 (6 bases). V was pared by 8 bases and J by 5 bases, with 9 bases between. This CDR3 contains 12 residues. Germline V gene sequence: CDR1 MDHEN, CDR2 SYDVKM. The CDR3 DNA reads TGTGCCAGCTACACAGGGACCGGGGAGCTGTTTTTT. Translated: CASYTGTGELFF.

Only a few counts were recorded for this clone. The rearrangement links TRBV7-9 to TRBJ2-6, with 13 nucleotides matching TRBD2. Losses at the gene ends were 5 bases for V and 3 bases for J; bases not matched to a gene: 4. Germline V gene data show CDR1 as SEHNR and CDR2 as FQNEAQ (reference sequence). This CDR3 spans 17 amino acids. The DNA for the CDR3 is TGTGCCAGCAGCCAACTAGCGGGAGGGCGTGGGGCCAACGTCCTGACTTTC. Its translation is CASSQLAGGRGANVLTF.

The chain links TRBV7-3 to TRBJ2-7, with 9 nucleotides matching TRBD2. The CDR3 is made up of 14 amino acids. V lost 6 bases to trimming and J lost 6 bases; unmatched junction nucleotides: 9. Germline loops: CDR1 SGHTA, CDR2 FQGTGA. CDR3 nucleotide sequence: TGTGCCAGCAGTATTGGTAGCGGGAGAGCCGAGCAGTACTTC. It encodes CASSIGSGRAEQYF.

V and J are TRBV7-6 and TRBJ1-5, with TRBD1 as a possible D gene (5 bases). Germline V gene lookup returns CDR1 SGHVS and CDR2 FNYEAQ. V was clipped by 6 bases and J by 4 bases, with 10 bases between them. This CDR3 is 13 amino acids long. CDR3 sequence reads: CASSGNRNQPQHF. The CDR3 DNA reads as TGTGCCAGCAGTGGAAACAGGAATCAGCCCCAGCATTTT. The full variable domain, its missing parts supplied by reference TRBV7-6 and TRBJ1-5, is GAGVSQSPRYKVTKRGQDVALRCDPISGHVSLYWYRQALGQGPEFLTYFNYEAQQDKSGLPNDRFSAERPEGSISTLTIQRTEQRDSAMYRCASSGNRNQPQHFGDGTRLSIL.

V and J are TRBV28 and TRBJ1-2; D uncertain. CDR1 is MDHEN, CDR2 SYDVKM, per germline. The germline V and J ends were trimmed by 4 bases and 2 bases, with 11 bases remaining between them. The CDR3 runs 14 residues. DNA of the CDR3: TGTGCCAGCAGTTGGGGAGGGTGGAACTATGGCTACACCTTC. Amino acid sequence: CASSWGGWNYGYTF.

This chain links TRBV19 with TRBJ2-1; 8 nucleotides line up with TRBD1. The CDR3 loop spans 15 amino acids. With V trimmed by 4 bases and J by 5 bases, 7 bases remained unmatched. Germline V gives CDR1 LNHDA, CDR2 SQIVND (reference sequence). In DNA form, the CDR3 reads TGTGCCAGTAGTAAGGACAGGGTATCAAACAATGAGCAGTTCTTC. This gives the protein CASSKDRVSNNEQFF.

This clone was observed a few times. DNA of the CDR3: TGTGCCAGCAGCCAAGGTTTGGCAGGATCCTACGAGCAGTACTTC. It codes for CASSQGLAGSYEQYF. This rearrangement joins TRBV14 to TRBJ2-7; D ambiguous. This CDR3 comprises 15 residues. The germline V gene encodes CDR1 SGHDN and CDR2 FVKESK. Trimming took 1 base from V and 1 from J, leaving 11 bases between them.

This chain joins TRBV5-4 and TRBJ2-5, with TRBD2 matching 7 bases. The CDR3 consists of 15 residues. Trimming took 3 bases from V and 5 from J; bases not matched to a gene: 10. Germline values: CDR1 SGHNT, CDR2 YYREEE (reference sequence). CDR3 amino acids: CASSWATTGGETQYF. CDR3 DNA: TGTGCCAGCAGCTGGGCGACTACCGGGGGGGAGACCCAGTACTTC.

This chain links TRBV5-1 with TRBJ2-3, with TRBD2 matching over 15 bases. The trim removed 0 bases at V and 5 bases at J, leaving 7 bases unmatched. The CDR3 sequence is 18 residues long. Germline V gene lookup returns CDR1 SGHRS and CDR2 YFSETQ. The CDR3 loop reads CASSLGTSGRAWGDTQYF. CDR3 bases: TGCGCCAGCAGCTTGGGGACTAGCGGGAGGGCCTGGGGAGATACGCAGTATTTT.

This chain links TRBV7-2 with TRBJ2-7; tentatively, D is TRBD2 (5 bases). The germline gives CDR1 SGHTA, CDR2 FQGNSA. The CDR3 has 13 residues. V was pared by 11 bases and J by 0 bases, with 14 bases between. CDR3 sequence reads: CACRRSSSYEQYF. DNA of the CDR3: TGTGCCTGCCGGAGGTCCAGCTCCTACGAGCAGTACTTC.

This chain links TRBV28 with TRBJ1-5, with 8 bases aligning to TRBD1. CDR3 length: 15 residues. V gave up 6 bases and J gave up 4 bases; unmatched junction bases: 8. Per the germline V gene, CDR1 is MDHEN and CDR2 is SYDVKM. Here the CDR3 DNA reads TGTGCCAGCAGACCGGGACAGGCGATAAATCAGCCCCAGCATTTT. This translates into CASRPGQAINQPQHF.

This clone was seen a few times. This chain joins TRBV28 and TRBJ2-7; maybe TRBD2 (6 bases). Trimming removed 7 bases at V and 6 bases at J, with 16 bases between. Germline V gene lookup returns CDR1 MDHEN and CDR2 SYDVKM. This CDR3 is 13 amino acids long. Here the CDR3 reads CASTPNRGFEQYF. In nucleotides, the CDR3 is TGTGCCAGCACCCCAAATCGGGGGTTCGAGCAGTACTTC.

The chain is built from TRBV29-1 and TRBJ1-1; 7 bases match TRBD1. The trim removed 4 bases at V and 4 bases at J, leaving 9 bases unmatched. The CDR3 has 14 amino acids. From germline, CDR1 is SQVTM and CDR2 ANQGSEA. CDR3 in amino acids: CSVAYRGRVTEAFF. CDR3 nucleotides: TGCAGCGTTGCTTACAGGGGAAGGGTCACTGAAGCTTTCTTT. Full variable domain (outside the CDR3, taken from reference TRBV29-1 and TRBJ1-1): SAVISQKPSRDICQRGTSLTIQCQVDSQVTMMFWYRQQPGQSLTLIATANQGSEATYESGFVIDKFPISRPNLTFSTLTVSNMSPEDSSIYLCSVAYRGRVTEAFFGQGTRLTVV.

This clone showed up just a few times. One junction end does not reproduce the germline sequence, and a read error may be involved. The CDR3 DNA reads TGTGCCAGCAGCTTAGGGGCCGGACTAGCGGGAGGGCAACACTTC. Protein sequence: CASSLGAGLAGGQHF. The genes are TRBV7-2 and TRBJ2-7; TRBD2 aligns across 15 bases. This CDR3 contains 15 residues. Germline assignment: CDR1 SGHTA and CDR2 FQGNSA.